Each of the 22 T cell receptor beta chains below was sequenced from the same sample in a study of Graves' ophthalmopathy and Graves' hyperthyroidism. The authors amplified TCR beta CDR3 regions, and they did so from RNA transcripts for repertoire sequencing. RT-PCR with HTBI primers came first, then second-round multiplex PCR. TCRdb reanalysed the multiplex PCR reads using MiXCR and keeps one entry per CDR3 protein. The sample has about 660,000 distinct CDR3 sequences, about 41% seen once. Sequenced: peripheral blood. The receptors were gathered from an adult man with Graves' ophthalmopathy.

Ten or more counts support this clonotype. This CDR3 reads CASRSTGAYSNQPQHF. CDR3 nucleotides: TGTGCCAGCAGATCGACAGGGGCGTATAGCAATCAGCCCCAGCATTTT. The genes are TRBV10-3 and TRBJ1-5; 8 positions agree with TRBD1. After removal of 10 bases from V and 0 bases from J, the junction contained 11 bases not matched to a gene. The CDR3 has 16 amino acids. The germline V gene encodes CDR1 ENHRY and CDR2 SYGVKD.

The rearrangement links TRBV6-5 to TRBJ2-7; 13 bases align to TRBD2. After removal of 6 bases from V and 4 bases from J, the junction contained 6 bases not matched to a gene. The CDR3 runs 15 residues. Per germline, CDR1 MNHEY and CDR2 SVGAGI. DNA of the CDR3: TGTGCCAGCAGGAAACTAGCGGGAGGGGATTACGAGCAGTACTTC. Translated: CASRKLAGGDYEQYF.

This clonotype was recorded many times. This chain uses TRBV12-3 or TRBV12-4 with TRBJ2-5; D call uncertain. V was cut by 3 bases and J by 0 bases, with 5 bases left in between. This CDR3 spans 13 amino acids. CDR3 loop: CASSLDHQETQYF. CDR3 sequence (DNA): TGTGCCAGCAGTTTGGACCACCAAGAGACCCAGTACTTC.

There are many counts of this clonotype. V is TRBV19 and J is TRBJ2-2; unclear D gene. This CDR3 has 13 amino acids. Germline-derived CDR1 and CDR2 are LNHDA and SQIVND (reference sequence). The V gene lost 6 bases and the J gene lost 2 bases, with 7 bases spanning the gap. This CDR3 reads CASRRPNTGELFF. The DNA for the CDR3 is TGTGCCAGTAGGCGGCCAAACACCGGGGAGCTGTTTTTT. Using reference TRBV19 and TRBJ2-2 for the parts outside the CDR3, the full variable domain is DGGITQSPKYLFRKEGQNVTLSCEQNLNHDAMYWYRQDPGQGLRLIYYSQIVNDFQKGDIAEGYSVSREKKESFPLTVTSAQKNPTAFYLCASRRPNTGELFFGEGSRLTVL.

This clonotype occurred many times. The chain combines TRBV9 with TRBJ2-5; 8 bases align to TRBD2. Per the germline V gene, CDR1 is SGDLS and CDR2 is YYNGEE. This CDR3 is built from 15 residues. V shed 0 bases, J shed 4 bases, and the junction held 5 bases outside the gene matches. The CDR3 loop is CASSVEAGEGETQYF. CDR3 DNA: TGTGCCAGCAGCGTAGAAGCGGGGGAAGGAGAGACCCAGTACTTC. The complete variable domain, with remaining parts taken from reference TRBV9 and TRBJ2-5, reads DSGVTQTPKHLITATGQRVTLRCSPRSGDLSVYWYQQSLDQGLQFLIQYYNGEERAKGNILERFSAQQFPDLHSELNLSSLELGDSALYFCASSVEAGEGETQYFGPGTRLLVL.

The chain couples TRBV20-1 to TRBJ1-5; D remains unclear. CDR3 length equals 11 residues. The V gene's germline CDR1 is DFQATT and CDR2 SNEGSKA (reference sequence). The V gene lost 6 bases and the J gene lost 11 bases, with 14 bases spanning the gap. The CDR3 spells CSASGRETQHF. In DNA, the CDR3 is TGCAGTGCCTCCGGGCGAGAGACCCAGCATTTT.

CDR3 protein: CSASSGAEPYEQYF. CDR3 nucleotides: TGCAGTGCTAGTTCCGGGGCTGAACCCTACGAGCAGTACTTC. V and J are TRBV20-1 and TRBJ2-7, with D tentatively TRBD1 or TRBD2 (5 bases each). Germline CDR1 DFQATT, CDR2 SNEGSKA (reference sequence). V lost 3 bases, J lost 2 bases, and 14 bases lay in between. The CDR3 contains 14 residues.

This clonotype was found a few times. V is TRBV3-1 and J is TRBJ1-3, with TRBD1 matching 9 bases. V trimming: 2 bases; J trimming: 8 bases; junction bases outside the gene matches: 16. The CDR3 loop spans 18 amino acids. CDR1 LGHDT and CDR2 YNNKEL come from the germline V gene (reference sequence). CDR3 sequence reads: CASSQKGTGGVILDTIYF. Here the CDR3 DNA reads TGTGCCAGCAGCCAAAAGGGAACAGGGGGCGTCATTTTGGACACCATATATTTT.

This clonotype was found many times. CDR3 sequence: CASSSLGLRAGELFF. In DNA form, the CDR3 reads TGTGCCAGCAGCTCGCTGGGACTACGGGCCGGGGAGCTGTTTTTT. The chain couples TRBV7-9 to TRBJ2-2; TRBD2 matches 7 bases. CDR3 size: 15 residues. Germline-derived CDR1 and CDR2 are SEHNR and FQNEAQ (reference sequence). Trimming at V came to 4 bases and at J to 6 bases, leaving 8 bases not matched to a gene.

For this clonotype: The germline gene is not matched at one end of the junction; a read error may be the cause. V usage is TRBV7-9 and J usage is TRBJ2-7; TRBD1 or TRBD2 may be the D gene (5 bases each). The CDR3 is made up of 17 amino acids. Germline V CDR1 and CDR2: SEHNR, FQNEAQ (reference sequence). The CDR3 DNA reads TGCGCCAGCAGCCAAATTTCGGGACCGAAGAGCTCCTACGAGCAGTACTTC. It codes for CASSQISGPKSSYEQYF.

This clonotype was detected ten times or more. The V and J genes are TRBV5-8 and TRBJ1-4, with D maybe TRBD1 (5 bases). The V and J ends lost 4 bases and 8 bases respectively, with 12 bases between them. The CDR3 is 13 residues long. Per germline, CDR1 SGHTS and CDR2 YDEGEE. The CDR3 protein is CASSPRVGEKLFF. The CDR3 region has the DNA TGTGCCAGCAGCCCCAGGGTAGGCGAAAAACTGTTTTTT.

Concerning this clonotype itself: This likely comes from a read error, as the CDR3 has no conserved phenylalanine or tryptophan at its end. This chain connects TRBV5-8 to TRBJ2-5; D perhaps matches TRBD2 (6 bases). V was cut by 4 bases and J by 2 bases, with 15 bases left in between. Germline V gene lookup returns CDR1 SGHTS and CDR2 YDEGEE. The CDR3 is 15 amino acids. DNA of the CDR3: TGTGCCAGCAGCCCAGGCGGGGCAGCGCAAGAGACCCAGTACGTC. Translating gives CASSPGGAAQETQYV.

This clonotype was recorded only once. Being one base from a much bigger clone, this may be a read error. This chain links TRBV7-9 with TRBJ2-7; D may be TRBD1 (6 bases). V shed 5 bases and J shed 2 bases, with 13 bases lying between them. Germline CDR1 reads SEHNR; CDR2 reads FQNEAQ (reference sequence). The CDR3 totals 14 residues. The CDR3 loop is CASSIGGNPYEQYF. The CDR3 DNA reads TGTGCCAGCAGCATAGGGGGAAACCCCTACGAGCAGTACTTC.

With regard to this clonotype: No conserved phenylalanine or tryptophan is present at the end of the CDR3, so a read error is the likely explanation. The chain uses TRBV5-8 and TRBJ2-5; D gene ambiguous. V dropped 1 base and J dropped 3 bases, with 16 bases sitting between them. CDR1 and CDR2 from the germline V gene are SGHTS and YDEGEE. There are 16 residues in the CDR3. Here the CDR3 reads CASSLPRSRVEETQYC. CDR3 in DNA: TGTGCCAGCAGCTTGCCCCGAAGTAGAGTGGAAGAGACCCAGTACTGC.

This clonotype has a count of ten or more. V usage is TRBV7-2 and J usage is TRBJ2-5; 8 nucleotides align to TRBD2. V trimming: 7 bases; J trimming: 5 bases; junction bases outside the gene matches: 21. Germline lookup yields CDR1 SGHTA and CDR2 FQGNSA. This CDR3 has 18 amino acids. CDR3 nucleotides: TGTGCCAGCAATCCCGTCCGAATGGGACTAGGTCCTCGGGAGACCCAGTACTTC. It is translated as CASNPVRMGLGPRETQYF.

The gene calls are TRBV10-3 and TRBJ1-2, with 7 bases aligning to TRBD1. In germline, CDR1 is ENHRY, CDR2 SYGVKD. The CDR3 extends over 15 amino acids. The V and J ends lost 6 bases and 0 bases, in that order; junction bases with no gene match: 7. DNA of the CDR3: TGTGCCATCAGAGGCCAGGGGGAGACTAACTATGGCTACACCTTC. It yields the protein CAIRGQGETNYGYTF.

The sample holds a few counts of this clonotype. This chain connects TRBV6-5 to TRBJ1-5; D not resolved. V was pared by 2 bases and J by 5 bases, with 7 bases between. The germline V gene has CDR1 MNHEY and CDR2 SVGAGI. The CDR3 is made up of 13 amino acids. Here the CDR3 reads CASSYNSYQPQHF. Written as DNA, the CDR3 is TGTGCCAGCAGTTACAATTCCTATCAGCCCCAGCATTTT.

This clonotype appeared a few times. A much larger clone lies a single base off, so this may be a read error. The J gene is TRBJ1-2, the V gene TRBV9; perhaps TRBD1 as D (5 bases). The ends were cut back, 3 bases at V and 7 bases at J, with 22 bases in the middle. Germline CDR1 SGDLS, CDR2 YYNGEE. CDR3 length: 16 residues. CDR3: CASSDPPQGRWSGYTF. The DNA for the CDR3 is TGTGCCAGCAGCGATCCTCCCCAGGGCAGGTGGAGTGGCTACACCTTC. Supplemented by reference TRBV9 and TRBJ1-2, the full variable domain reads DSGVTQTPKHLITATGQRVTLRCSPRSGDLSVYWYQQSLDQGLQFLIQYYNGEERAKGNILERFSAQQFPDLHSELNLSSLELGDSALYFCASSDPPQGRWSGYTFGSGTRLTVV.

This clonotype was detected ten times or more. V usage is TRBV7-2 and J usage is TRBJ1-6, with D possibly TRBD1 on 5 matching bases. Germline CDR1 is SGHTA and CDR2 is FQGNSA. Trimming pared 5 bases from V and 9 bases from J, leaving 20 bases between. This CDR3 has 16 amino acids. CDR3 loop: CASSQTRAGLSSPLHF. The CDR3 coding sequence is TGTGCCAGCAGCCAAACACGGGCAGGGCTTTCTTCACCCCTCCACTTT.

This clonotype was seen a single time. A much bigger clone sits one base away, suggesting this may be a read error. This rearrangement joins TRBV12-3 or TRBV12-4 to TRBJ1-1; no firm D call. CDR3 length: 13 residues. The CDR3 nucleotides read TGTGCCAGCAGTTCCCTGGACGGCACTGAAGCTTCCTTT. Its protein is CASSSLDGTEASF.

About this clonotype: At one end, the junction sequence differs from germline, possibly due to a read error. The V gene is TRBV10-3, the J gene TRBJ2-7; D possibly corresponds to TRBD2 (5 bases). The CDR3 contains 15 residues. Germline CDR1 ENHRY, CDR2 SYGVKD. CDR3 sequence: CASSYSRHGGYEQYF. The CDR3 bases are TGTGCCAGCAGTTACTCGCGCCACGGCGGGTACGAGCAGTACTTC.

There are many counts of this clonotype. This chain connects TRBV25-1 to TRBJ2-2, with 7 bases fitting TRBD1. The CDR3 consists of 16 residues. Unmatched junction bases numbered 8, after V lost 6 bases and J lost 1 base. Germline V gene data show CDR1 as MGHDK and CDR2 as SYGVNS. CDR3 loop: CASSPGTEVNTGELFF. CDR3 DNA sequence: TGTGCCAGCAGCCCCGGGACAGAAGTGAACACCGGGGAGCTGTTTTTT.